This passage covers 9 T cell receptor beta chains from one sample sequenced in a study of shared clonotypes between healthy human individuals. Only in-frame clones appear in the TCRdb table, and some are missing; sequencing was by immunoSEQ multiplex PCR. The sample has under 650,000 clones, approximately 95% seen once; the top ten hold 0.06%. Input material: naive CD4+ T cells sorted from blood. As to subset: CD45RA+ positively selected. The receptors were sampled from a woman aged 30 to 39 in good health.

The chain joins TRBV27 to TRBJ2-1; 8 nucleotides agree with TRBD2. There are 13 residues in the CDR3. The V and J ends lost 5 bases and 8 bases, in that order; junction bases with no gene match: 5. Germline CDR1 reads MNHEY; CDR2 reads SMNVEV (reference sequence). The CDR3 spells CASSPSGSDEQFF. The CDR3 region has the DNA TGTGCCAGCAGTCCTAGCGGGTCTGATGAGCAGTTCTTC.

V and J are TRBV28 and TRBJ2-7; D not certain. The V end lost 3 bases, the J end lost 12 bases, and 18 bases lay between the germline ends. From germline, CDR1 is MDHEN and CDR2 SYDVKM. This CDR3 comprises 13 residues. CDR3 in DNA: TGTGCCAGCAGTTTCCCTGCGCCCGGCGTTTTGTACTTC. Its protein product is CASSFPAPGVLYF.

The chain has TRBV18 and TRBJ1-1; D not certain. Germline V CDR1 and CDR2: KGHSH, LQKENI. The V end lost 4 bases, the J end lost 3 bases, and 9 bases lay between the germline ends. The CDR3 contains 13 residues. DNA for the CDR3: TGTGCCAGCTCACAAAATGGGGACACTGAAGCTTTCTTT. It is translated as CASSQNGDTEAFF.

The chain employs TRBV2 and TRBJ1-4; D is possibly TRBD1 (5 bases). CDR3 length equals 18 residues. V lost 5 bases and J lost 2, with 21 bases in between. Germline loops: CDR1 SNHLY, CDR2 FYNNEI. The DNA of the CDR3 is TGTGCCAGCAGTCCGACAAACCTCCCGGGGGGTACTAATGAAAAACTGTTTTTT. As protein: CASSPTNLPGGTNEKLFF.

The chain joins TRBV5-1 to TRBJ2-1; TRBD2 matches 11 bases. Germline CDR1 SGHRS, CDR2 YFSETQ. V gave up 5 bases and J gave up 7 bases; unmatched junction bases: 5. The CDR3 contains 14 residues. This chain's CDR3 is CASRRIAGGNEQFF. CDR3 DNA: TGCGCCAGCAGACGGATAGCGGGAGGGAATGAGCAGTTCTTC.

This chain connects TRBV5-4 to TRBJ2-5, with TRBD1 identical over 7 bases. In germline, CDR1 is SGHNT, CDR2 YYREEE (reference sequence). This CDR3 comprises 16 residues. J lost 3 bases, V lost 4 bases, and 12 bases had no gene match. The CDR3 spells CASSTNPTGVKETQYF. CDR3 coding DNA: TGTGCCAGCAGCACGAATCCCACAGGGGTTAAAGAGACCCAGTACTTC. The entire variable domain, with the rest obtained from reference TRBV5-4 and TRBJ2-5, is as follows: ETGVTQSPTHLIKTRGQQVTLRCSSQSGHNTVSWYQQALGQGPQFIFQYYREEENGRGNFPPRFSGLQFPNYSSELNVNALELDDSALYLCASSTNPTGVKETQYFGPGTRLLVL.

The rearrangement links TRBV10-2 to TRBJ1-2; D unresolved. The germline V and J ends were trimmed by 2 bases and 8 bases, with 12 bases remaining between them. The CDR3 is made up of 13 amino acids. Per germline, CDR1 WSHSY and CDR2 SAAADI. CDR3 DNA sequence: TGCGCCAGCAGTGAGGGAGCACCTGTAGGCTACACCTTC. Translated, it gives CASSEGAPVGYTF.

The J gene is TRBJ2-1, the V gene TRBV18; 8 bases agree with TRBD2. The CDR3 is 19 amino acids. The germline gives CDR1 KGHSH, CDR2 LQKENI. J lost 1 base, V lost 1 base, and 12 bases had no gene match. The CDR3 DNA follows: TGTGCCAGCTCACCACGGTCCAGCGGGAGCCCACCATCCTACAATGAGCAGTTCTTC. Amino acids: CASSPRSSGSPPSYNEQFF.

This sequence joins TRBV2 and TRBJ1-4, with unresolved D. In germline, CDR1 is SNHLY, CDR2 FYNNEI. V gave up 7 bases and J gave up 1 base, with 10 bases separating them. The CDR3 runs 14 residues. Here the CDR3 DNA reads TGTGCCAGCATGGTCGGGGAAACTAATGAAAAACTGTTTTTT. This gives the protein CASMVGETNEKLFF.